This T cell receptor (beta chain) was sequenced during a study of blood T cell repertoires in COVID-19. On the study more broadly: Sites in the United States, Italy and Spain provided acute and convalescent COVID-19 samples.

Trimming left V 5 bases short and J 7 bases short, with 12 bases between. Germline lookup yields CDR1 SGHTA and CDR2 FQGNSA. The CDR3 is made up of 13 amino acids. Under the authors' procedure: Nucleated cell number was recorded as an estimate derived from reference gene primer amplification. The method was immunoSEQ multiplex PCR; TCRdb's version includes in-frame clones alone and lacks a portion of them. The DNA was the basis for D and trimming; V, J and clone size are from that table. The repertoire consists of over 250,000 clones, with about 85% occurring once and the leading ten covering about 3%. The participants were between about 18 and 90 years old and came from about two dozen US areas. Participant reports of clinical history set cohort assignment.

The sequence was collected from a woman aged 50 to 60 who had recovered from COVID-19. This chain links TRBV7-2 with TRBJ1-5; maybe TRBD1 (5 bases). The sequencing input was PBMCs or T cells enriched from blood (not recorded which). The CDR3 spells CASSVQGGQPQHF. The CDR3 bases are TGTGCCAGCAGCGTCCAGGGTGGCCAGCCCCAGCATTTT.